This T cell receptor (beta chain) was retrieved from a study of blood T cell repertoires in COVID-19. V lost 2 bases and J 2 bases, leaving 6 bases between the germline ends. The CDR3 covers 13 residues. Germline V gene sequence: CDR1 LGHNT, CDR2 FRNRAP. Profiled with immunoSEQ multiplex PCR; TCRdb holds only in-frame clones, not every one. The sample holds around 280,000 clones, roughly 87% seen once. The rearrangement links TRBV12-5 to TRBJ1-2; maybe TRBD1 (5 bases). Sequenced: peripheral blood. The clonotype comes from a woman aged 50 to 60 who had recovered from COVID-19. The CDR3 loop reads CASGLSGNYGYTF. The CDR3 DNA is TGTGCTAGTGGTTTGTCAGGGAACTATGGCTACACCTTC.